The present entry profiles one TCR beta chain with its context. Its cognate antigen has yet to be identified. There are no base qualities to consult, and no much larger clone falls within one base. Patients with a history of autoimmune disease or receiving systemic immunosuppression were excluded from the trial. In every dose cohort, peripheral blood was drawn for TCR sequencing at baseline, cycle 4 day 1, and cycle 7 day 1. The samples were drawn from a first-in-human, open-label, multicenter phase I dose-escalation trial of ivuxolimab. Adults with locally advanced or metastatic head and neck squamous cell, hepatocellular, melanoma or renal cell carcinoma were enrolled in the trial. CD4+ and CD8+ T cells were sorted separately from peripheral blood before TCR sequencing. This record comes from a study of OX40 agonist ivuxolimab in advanced cancers. Turning to the overall study: Ivuxolimab was a fully human IgG2 agonistic monoclonal antibody targeting the costimulatory receptor OX40 (CD134). Intravenous ivuxolimab was administered to patients every 2 weeks at six dose levels: 0.01, 0.1, 0.3, 1.5, 3 and 10 mg/kg. Among the roughly 52 dose-escalation patients, around 20 had hepatocellular carcinoma, about 15 melanoma, 9 renal cell carcinoma and 9 head and neck cancer. In the dose-escalation cohort, 75% to 90% of patients were male, and the mean age was 60 years with a range of roughly 20 to 79. Prior anti-PD-1, anti-PD-L1 or anti-CTLA-4 therapy was permitted, and checkpoint inhibitors had been received by less than 45% of dose-escalation patients. Partial responses occurred in three dose-escalation patients: two with cutaneous melanoma and one with hepatocellular carcinoma. Peripheral TCRbeta sequencing aimed to test whether ivuxolimab altered TCR sequence diversity and caused clonal T-cell expansion. The paper covers the monotherapy dose-escalation part of the phase I ivuxolimab trial, which included N of about 56 patients. Paper-wide results and their limitations: In the 0.1-3.0 mg/kg groups, partial responders were among the patients with the lowest normalized peripheral clonal expansion, particularly in CD8+ T cells. After ivuxolimab, more expanded clones were found on average in CD8+ T cells than in CD4+ T cells. Low levels of normalized T-cell clonal expansion were also seen in some patients who did not respond. At doses of 0.1 to 3.0 mg/kg, clonal expansion of both CD4+ and CD8+ T cells in blood was seen between baseline and week 6. The antigen specificity of the peripheral T cells that underwent clonal expansion was not determined.

Genomic DNA was isolated from the sorted cells so that the TCRbeta CDR3 region could be sequenced. TCRbeta CDR3 regions were sequenced using the immunoSEQ Assay. In TCRdb, the immuneACCESS table is reduced to in-frame sequences with V and J assigned. These tables do not hold every clone; where another copy was compared, an unresolved V gene accounts for under half, and the others remain unexplained. This sample is represented by some 62,000 clones; less than 95% of them were singletons. Together, the top ten hold 5.2% of the sample. The V and J ends are trimmed by 4 bases and 1 base, leaving 16 bases between them. According to the germline V gene (reference sequence), CDR1 reads LNHDA and CDR2 reads SQIVND. The CDR3 contains 16 residues, cysteine and phenylalanine counted. Only the CDR3 DNA stays, 48 bases, in frame from base 1.

The specimen was CD4+ or CD8+ T cells sorted from blood, collected in a trial of the OX40 agonist ivuxolimab. The clonotype was recovered from an adult with an advanced solid tumor such as melanoma, head and neck, liver or kidney cancer. The rearrangement joined TRBV19 to TRBJ2-5; the D region possibly corresponds to TRBD2 (6 bases align). The DNA sequence follows: TGTGCCAGTAGTAAATACGCCGGGAGATCCCAAGAGACCCAGTACTTC. Its translation is CASSKYAGRSQETQYF.